This record concerns one TCR beta chain sequence. The antigen it recognizes is unknown. Within one base of it there is no much larger clone, and no base qualities were kept. Trimming removed 8 bases from V and 4 bases from J; the gene matches leave 12 bases unexplained. From its cysteine to its phenylalanine, the CDR3 spans 17 amino acids. Just CDR3 DNA is preserved here, 51 bases in frame from base 1. According to the germline V gene, CDR1 reads SGHTA and CDR2 reads FQGNSA. According to the study, the label for this sample's treatment or condition signals: some 20 received Ad26.COV2.S at low or high dose, single or two shots; roughly five received placebo; per-sample allocation not given. For vaccine and placebo recipients, repertoires were sequenced using samples collected on day 63 after the first injection. In Cohort 1b, about two dozen adults aged 18-55 years were enrolled at a single site in Boston, USA, between 29 July and 7 August 2020. Ad26.COV2.S was a replication-incompetent adenovirus type 26 vector expressing a prefusion-stabilized SARS-CoV-2 spike protein from the original Wuhan strain.

These data belong to a study of Ad26.COV2.S vaccination and SARS-CoV-2 variants (dated by TCRdb to about 2021). At the level of the whole study: Donors in the vaccine arm were drawn from COV1001, a multicentre, randomized, double-blind, placebo-controlled phase I-IIa trial testing Ad26.COV2.S in healthy adults. Ad26.COV2.S was administered intramuscularly at 5 x 10^10 or 1 x 10^11 viral particles, either as a single shot or as two shots given 56 days apart. The specificity and breadth of SARS-CoV-2-reactive T cell receptors after Ad26.COV2.S vaccination were assessed by TCRbeta repertoire sequencing. A total of around 32 samples were included in the TCR-sequenced set, comprising approximately 20 Ad26.COV2.S vaccine recipients, 5 placebo recipients and 8 SARS-CoV-2 convalescent individuals. Trial participants were randomized into five groups of five: low-dose or high-dose Ad26.COV2.S given once or twice, or placebo on both occasions. Blinding of investigators to trial group allocation was maintained during experiments and outcome assessment.

Overall study outcomes, separate from this receptor: The study was not powered for comparison of responses between vaccine doses or regimens. Comparable non-spike TCR breadth was observed between vaccine and placebo recipients, consistent with only spike being contained in the vaccine. The authors noted that total T cell responses may have been underestimated by the TCR breadth and depth analyses. After vaccination, substantial breadth of spike-specific CD8+ and CD4+ T cell responses was reported. Compared with placebo recipients, Ad26.COV2.S recipients showed higher spike-specific TCR breadth (P = 0.0014).

The immunoSEQ Assay was the method used to sequence TCRbeta CDR3 regions. After extraction, genomic DNA underwent amplification by bias-controlled multiplex PCR, followed by high-throughput sequencing. In the paper's pipeline: Collapsing and filtering of sequences were performed to quantify the absolute abundance of each unique TCRbeta CDR3 region. T cell fraction was estimated by normalization of TCRbeta template counts to usable DNA, with usable DNA being measured through amplification of reference genes present in all nucleated cells. Repertoire TCRs were annotated as SARS-CoV-2-specific when V gene, CDR3 amino acid sequence and J gene were exactly matched to a known reactive TCR set. The reference SARS-CoV-2 TCR set was obtained from MIRA and was filtered for enrichment in COVID-19-positive ImmuneCODE repertoires, whereby public or cross-reactive TCRs were removed. Based on the MIRA antigens, annotated TCRs were further analysed at the level of specific ORF or position within ORF. Depth was the summed frequency of annotated unique rearrangements, while breadth was defined as annotated unique rearrangements over total unique productive rearrangements. Two-sided Wilcoxon rank-sum tests were used to compare TCR breadth between groups. The clones in this table, taken by TCRdb from immuneACCESS, are in-frame only. Not every clone is retained; where verified, under half of the shortfall comes from an unresolved V gene, and the cause of the rest is unknown. V, J and clone size were drawn from that table, and D and trimming were deduced from the DNA. The sample yields roughly 510,000 clones; approximately 90% were counted once. The biggest ten clones account for around 13% of the sample.

The chain is encoded by TRBV7-2 joined to TRBJ2-1; the junction holds 12 bases that match TRBD2. Sequences were derived from peripheral blood, sampled in a trial of Ad26.COV2.S vaccine versus placebo. This sequence was found in a person aged 18-65 years who received the Ad26.COV2.S COVID-19 vaccine or a placebo. The CDR3 here reads CASDQWGLAGGYNEQFF. Here is the DNA: TGTGCCAGCGACCAATGGGGGCTAGCGGGAGGGTACAATGAGCAGTTCTTC.